This TCR beta chain was observed in a study of T cells in Graves' hyperthyroidism and ophthalmopathy. This clonotype has a count of ten or more. There are 17 residues in the CDR3. CDR1 and CDR2 from the germline V gene are MNHNS and SASEGT. The ends lost 0 bases at V and 10 bases at J; junction bases unmatched: 11. Patients aged 18 to 65 with hyperthyroidism were newly diagnosed, with duration under 2 months. Diagnoses were established using clinical symptoms, serum thyroxine and TRAb, thyroid ultrasound and orbital computed tomography. Ahead of any ophthalmopathy symptoms, the blood sample was obtained at the first diagnosis of hyperthyroidism. Each 10 ml fresh peripheral blood draw supplied the PBMCs. The source material, RNA transcripts, was used to amplify TCR beta CDR3 regions. The HTBI primer set drove a first-round RT-PCR of the TCR CDR3. Each CDR3 protein gets one entry after TCRdb re-called the multiplex PCR reads with MiXCR. The table shows a few hundred thousand distinct CDR3 sequences, with around 14% occurring only once.

This chain links TRBV6-1 with TRBJ1-6, with 8 bases matching TRBD1. The sequence came from a woman between 18 and 30 years old with Graves' hyperthyroidism that later progressed to Graves' ophthalmopathy. The sample consisted of blood. The CDR3 DNA reads TGTGCCAGCAGTGAAGCTGGGTGGGCGACAGGGGACTCACCCCTCCACTTT. It encodes CASSEAGWATGDSPLHF.